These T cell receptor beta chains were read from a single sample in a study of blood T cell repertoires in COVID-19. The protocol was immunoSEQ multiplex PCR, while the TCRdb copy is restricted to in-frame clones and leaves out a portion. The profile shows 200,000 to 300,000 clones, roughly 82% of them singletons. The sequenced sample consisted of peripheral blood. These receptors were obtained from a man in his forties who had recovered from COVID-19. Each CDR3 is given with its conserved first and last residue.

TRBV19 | CASTGRVIDTEAFF
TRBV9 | CASSTRLAEKGPYEQYF
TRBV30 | CAWSSIAGETQYF
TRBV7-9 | CAIFRGKPNYGYTF
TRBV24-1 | CATSRGPNQPQHF
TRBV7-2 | CASSLGQQETQYF
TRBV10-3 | CAISDSGNQETQYF
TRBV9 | CASSVTRSAGELFF
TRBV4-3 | CASSHIGTANYGYTF
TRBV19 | CASSPRDTSYEQYF
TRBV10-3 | CANRGGAKDEQFF
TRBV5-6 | CASSSNRGNNQPQHF